Sequencing of this T cell receptor (beta chain) was carried out in a study of shared clonotypes between healthy human individuals. In germline, CDR1 is MNHNY, CDR2 SVGAGI (reference sequence). Trimming left V 11 bases short and J 0 bases short, with 20 bases between. The CDR3 has 16 amino acids. The study drew its donors from healthy HIV-negative adults without recent acute infections or vaccinations. The study separated CD4+ cells into CD45RA+ naive and CD45RA-negative memory subsets. Assay used: immunoSEQ multiplex PCR; TCRdb lists only in-frame clones, some missing. The sample includes 2 million to 2.5 million clones, about 92% of them seen just once.

The clonotype originates from a man aged 18 to 35 in good health. Some clones in this sample may be carry-over from other donors' samples. The chain employs TRBV6-6 and TRBJ1-3; D is undetermined. The sequencing input was naive CD4+ T cells from PBMCs. Described subset: CD45RA+ positively selected. The CDR3 loop reads CAPHPNLLISGNTIYF. CDR3 sequence (DNA): TGTGCCCCCCACCCCAACCTTCTGATCTCTGGAAACACCATATATTTT.